These 5 T cell receptor beta chains came from one sample sequenced in a study of T cell repertoires in cytomegalovirus infection. Each CDR3 protein gets one entry after TCRdb re-called the reads with MiXCR. The repertoire includes approximately 990,000 distinct CDR3 sequences, about a third of them detected once, and roughly 13% sits in the top ten. These TCRs are of unknown antigen specificity. The material sequenced was cultured CD8+ T cells from PBMCs, taken from culture after CMV antigen stimulation. These receptors came from a human donor in good health (CMV status not recorded). Some clones in this sample may be carry-over from other donors' samples.

The genes are TRBV7-6 and TRBJ2-1; possibly TRBD1 or TRBD2 for D (5 bases each). V was shortened by 1 base and J by 0 bases, with 13 bases between the two germline ends. Germline-derived CDR1 and CDR2 are SGHVS and FNYEAQ. The CDR3 spans 17 residues. The CDR3 sequence: CASSLEGSWGSYNEQFF. As DNA, the CDR3 is TGTGCCAGCAGCTTAGAGGGGAGCTGGGGCTCCTACAATGAGCAGTTCTTC.

This clonotype was found many times. The rearrangement uses TRBV7-2 and TRBJ2-7, with D possibly matching TRBD2 (6 bases). This CDR3 comprises 14 residues. From germline, CDR1 is SGHTA and CDR2 FQGNSA. V lost 3 bases to trimming and J lost 11 bases, with 20 bases between them. The CDR3 is CASSFRPGGELEYV. The CDR3 nucleotides are TGTGCCAGCAGCTTTCGGCCCGGGGGTGAACTGGAGTACGTC.

This clonotype has more than one count but fewer than ten. V gene TRBV7-6 combines with J gene TRBJ2-1; 7 bases match TRBD2. This CDR3 is built from 17 residues. The V gene's germline CDR1 is SGHVS and CDR2 FNYEAQ. Trimming cost V 3 bases and J 8 bases; bases outside gene matches: 16. Here the CDR3 reads CASSFSLAVRTGDEQFF. The CDR3 coding sequence is TGTGCCAGCAGCTTTAGCCTAGCGGTCCGTACCGGGGATGAGCAGTTCTTC.

There are a few counts of this clonotype. The rearrangement uses TRBV2 and TRBJ2-6, with 8 nucleotides matching TRBD1. Per germline, CDR1 SNHLY and CDR2 FYNNEI. J lost 2 bases, V lost 7 bases, and 10 bases had no gene match. The CDR3 has 17 amino acids. The CDR3 protein is CASISRTGGTGANVLTF. DNA of the CDR3: TGTGCCAGCATTTCCCGAACAGGGGGAACTGGGGCCAACGTCCTGACTTTC.

Details on this clonotype: Without the conserved terminal phenylalanine or tryptophan, this CDR3 likely stems from a read error. This CDR3 reads CASSLATSGGEAADTQYS. DNA of the CDR3: TGTGCCAGCAGCTTAGCGACTAGCGGGGGCGAGGCGGCAGATACGCAGTATTCT. The chain couples TRBV7-9 to TRBJ2-3, with TRBD2 identical over 12 bases. Per the germline V gene, CDR1 is SEHNR and CDR2 is FQNEAQ (reference sequence). There are 18 residues in the CDR3. The V segment lost 0 bases and the J segment 4 bases; nucleotides outside the gene matches: 8.